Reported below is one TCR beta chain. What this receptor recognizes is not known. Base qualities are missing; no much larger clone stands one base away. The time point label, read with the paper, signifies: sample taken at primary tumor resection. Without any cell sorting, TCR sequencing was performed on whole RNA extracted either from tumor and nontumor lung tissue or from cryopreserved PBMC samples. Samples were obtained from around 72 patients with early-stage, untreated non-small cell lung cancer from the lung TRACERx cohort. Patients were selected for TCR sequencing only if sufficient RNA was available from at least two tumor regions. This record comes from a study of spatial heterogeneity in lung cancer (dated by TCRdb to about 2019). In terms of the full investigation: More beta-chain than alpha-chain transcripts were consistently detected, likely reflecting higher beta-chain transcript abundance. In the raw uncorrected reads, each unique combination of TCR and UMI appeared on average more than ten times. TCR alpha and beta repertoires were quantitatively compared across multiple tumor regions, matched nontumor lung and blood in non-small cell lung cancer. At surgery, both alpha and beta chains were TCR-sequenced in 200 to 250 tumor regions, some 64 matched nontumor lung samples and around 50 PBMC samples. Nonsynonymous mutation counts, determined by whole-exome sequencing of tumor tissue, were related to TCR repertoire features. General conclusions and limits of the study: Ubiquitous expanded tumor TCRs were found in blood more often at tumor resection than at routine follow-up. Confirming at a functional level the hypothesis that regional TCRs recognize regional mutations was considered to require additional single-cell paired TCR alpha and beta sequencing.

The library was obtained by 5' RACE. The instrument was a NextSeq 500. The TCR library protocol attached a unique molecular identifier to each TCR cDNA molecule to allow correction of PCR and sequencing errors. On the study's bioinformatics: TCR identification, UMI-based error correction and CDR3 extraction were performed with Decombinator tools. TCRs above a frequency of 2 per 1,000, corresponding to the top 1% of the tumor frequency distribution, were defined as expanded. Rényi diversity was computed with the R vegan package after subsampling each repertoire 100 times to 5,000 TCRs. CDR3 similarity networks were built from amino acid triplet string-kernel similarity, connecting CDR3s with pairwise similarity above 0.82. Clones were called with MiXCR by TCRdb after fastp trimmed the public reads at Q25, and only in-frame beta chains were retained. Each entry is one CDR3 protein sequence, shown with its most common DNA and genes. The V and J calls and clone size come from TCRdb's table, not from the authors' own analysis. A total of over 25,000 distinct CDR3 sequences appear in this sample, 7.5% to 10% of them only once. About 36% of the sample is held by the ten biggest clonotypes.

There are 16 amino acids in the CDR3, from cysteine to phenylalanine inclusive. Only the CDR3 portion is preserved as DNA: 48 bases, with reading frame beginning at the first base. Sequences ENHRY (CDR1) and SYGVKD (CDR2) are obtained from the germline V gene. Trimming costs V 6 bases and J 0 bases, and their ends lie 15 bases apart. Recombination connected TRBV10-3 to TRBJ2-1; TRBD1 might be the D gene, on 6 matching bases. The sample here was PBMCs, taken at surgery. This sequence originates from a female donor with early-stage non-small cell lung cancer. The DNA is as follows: TGTGCCATCAGCAGAAGGGGACAAAACTCCTACAATGAGCAGTTCTTC. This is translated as CAISRRGQNSYNEQFF.